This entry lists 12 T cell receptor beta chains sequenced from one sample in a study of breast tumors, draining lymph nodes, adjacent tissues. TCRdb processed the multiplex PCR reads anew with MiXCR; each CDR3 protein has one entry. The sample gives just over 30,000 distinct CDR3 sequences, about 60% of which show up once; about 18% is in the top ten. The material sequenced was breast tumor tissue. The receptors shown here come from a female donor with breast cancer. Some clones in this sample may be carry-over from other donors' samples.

The CDR3 spells CSAPSPTNEKLFF. CDR3 bases: TGCAGTGCTCCCAGTCCAACTAATGAAAAACTGTTTTTT. V and J are TRBV20-1 and TRBJ1-4; D call uncertain. Trimming took off 5 bases at V and 0 bases at J, with 7 bases between the two ends. This CDR3 has 13 amino acids. CDR1 is DFQATT, CDR2 SNEGSKA, per germline (reference sequence).

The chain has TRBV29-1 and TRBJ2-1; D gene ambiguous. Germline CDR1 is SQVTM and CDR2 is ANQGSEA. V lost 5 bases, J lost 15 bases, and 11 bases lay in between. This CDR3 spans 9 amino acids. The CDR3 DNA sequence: TGCAGCGTTAGACAAGCACCGTTCTTC. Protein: CSVRQAPFF.

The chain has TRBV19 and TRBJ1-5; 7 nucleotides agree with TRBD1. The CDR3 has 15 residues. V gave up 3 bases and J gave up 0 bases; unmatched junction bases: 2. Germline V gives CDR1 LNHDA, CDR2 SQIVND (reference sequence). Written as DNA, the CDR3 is TGTGCCAGTAGTATTACAGGGGATAGCAATCAGCCCCAGCATTTT. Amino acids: CASSITGDSNQPQHF. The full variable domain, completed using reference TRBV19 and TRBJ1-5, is DGGITQSPKYLFRKEGQNVTLSCEQNLNHDAMYWYRQDPGQGLRLIYYSQIVNDFQKGDIAEGYSVSREKKESFPLTVTSAQKNPTAFYLCASSITGDSNQPQHFGDGTRLSIL.

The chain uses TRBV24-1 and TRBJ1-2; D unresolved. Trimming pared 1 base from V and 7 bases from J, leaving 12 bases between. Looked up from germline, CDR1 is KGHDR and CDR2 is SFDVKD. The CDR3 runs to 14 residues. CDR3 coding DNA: TGTGCCACCAGTGATTTTGGCCCAACCTCTGGCTACACCTTC. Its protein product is CATSDFGPTSGYTF.

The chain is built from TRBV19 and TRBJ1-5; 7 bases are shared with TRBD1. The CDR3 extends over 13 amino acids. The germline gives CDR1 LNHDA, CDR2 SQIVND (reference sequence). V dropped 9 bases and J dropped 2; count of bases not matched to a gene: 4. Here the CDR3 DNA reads TGTGCCAGCAGGGGGGACGGCAATCAGCCCCAGCATTTT. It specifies CASRGDGNQPQHF.

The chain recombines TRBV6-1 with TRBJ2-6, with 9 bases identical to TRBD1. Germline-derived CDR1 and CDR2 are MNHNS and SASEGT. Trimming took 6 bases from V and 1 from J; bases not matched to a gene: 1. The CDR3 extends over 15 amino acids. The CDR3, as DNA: TGTGCCAGCAGGACAGGGGGGTCTGGGGCCAACGTCCTGACTTTC. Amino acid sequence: CASRTGGSGANVLTF.

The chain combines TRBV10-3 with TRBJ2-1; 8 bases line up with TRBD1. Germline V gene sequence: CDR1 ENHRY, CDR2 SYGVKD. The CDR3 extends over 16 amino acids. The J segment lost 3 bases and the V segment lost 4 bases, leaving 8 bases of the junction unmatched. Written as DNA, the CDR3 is TGTGCCATCAGTGTCACCGGGACAGGACACTACAATGAGCAGTTCTTC. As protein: CAISVTGTGHYNEQFF.

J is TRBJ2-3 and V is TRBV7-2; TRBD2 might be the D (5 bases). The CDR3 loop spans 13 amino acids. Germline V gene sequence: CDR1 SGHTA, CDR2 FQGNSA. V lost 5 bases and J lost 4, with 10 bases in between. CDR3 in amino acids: CASSPAAADTQYF. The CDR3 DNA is TGTGCCAGCAGCCCAGCGGCCGCAGATACGCAGTATTTT.

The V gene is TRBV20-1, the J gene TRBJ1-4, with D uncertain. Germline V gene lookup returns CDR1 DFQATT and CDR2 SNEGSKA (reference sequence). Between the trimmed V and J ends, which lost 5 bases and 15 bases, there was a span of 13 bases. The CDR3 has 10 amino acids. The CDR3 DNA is TGCAGTGCTGAAGGAAAAGAAGTGTTTTTT. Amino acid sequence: CSAEGKEVFF.

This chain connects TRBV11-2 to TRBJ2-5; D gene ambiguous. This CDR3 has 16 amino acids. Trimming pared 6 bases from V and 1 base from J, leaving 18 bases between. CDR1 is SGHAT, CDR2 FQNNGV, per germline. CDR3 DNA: TGTGCCAGCAGTATATCGTCCAATAACCTCCAAGAGACCCAGTACTTC. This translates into CASSISSNNLQETQYF. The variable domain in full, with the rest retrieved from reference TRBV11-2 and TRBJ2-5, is EAGVAQSPRYKIIEKRQSVAFWCNPISGHATLYWYQQILGQGPKLLIQFQNNGVVDDSQLPKDRFSAERLKGVDSTLKIQPAKLEDSAVYLCASSISSNNLQETQYFGPGTRLLVL.

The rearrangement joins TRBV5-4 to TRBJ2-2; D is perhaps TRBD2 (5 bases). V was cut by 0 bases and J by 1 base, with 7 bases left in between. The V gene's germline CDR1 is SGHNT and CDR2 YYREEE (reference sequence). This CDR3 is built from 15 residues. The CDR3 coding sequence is TGTGCCAGCAGCTTGGGTGCGGGGAACACCGGGGAGCTGTTTTTT. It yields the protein CASSLGAGNTGELFF.

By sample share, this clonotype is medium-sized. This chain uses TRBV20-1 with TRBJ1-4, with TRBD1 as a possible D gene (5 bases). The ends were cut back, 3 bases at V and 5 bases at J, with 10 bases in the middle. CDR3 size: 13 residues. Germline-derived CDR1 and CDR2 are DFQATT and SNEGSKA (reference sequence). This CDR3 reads CSASSRENEKLFF. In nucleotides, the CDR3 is TGCAGTGCTAGTAGCAGGGAGAATGAAAAACTGTTTTTT.